This T cell receptor (beta chain) came from a study of blood T cell repertoires in COVID-19. Study-level information: Researchers got acute and convalescent COVID-19 samples from the United States, Italy and Spain. PBMCs, B-cell-depleted T cells, or T cells were the source of the cDNA or gDNA that made up the material.

Original processing notes: Nucleated cell counts were estimated from reference gene primer amplification. Generated by immunoSEQ multiplex PCR, the TCRdb table keeps only in-frame clones and is missing some. The V and J calls and clone size were taken over from that table, and D and trimming were inferred from the DNA. Among roughly 70,000 clones listed, about 88% were seen once. The V and J ends lost 4 bases and 4 bases respectively, with 13 bases between them. The CDR3 loop spans 14 amino acids. Germline CDR1 and CDR2: LGHDT and YNNKEL (reference sequence). Sequenced sample: peripheral blood. The V and J genes are TRBV3-1 (or the pseudogene TRBV3-2) and TRBJ1-1; maybe TRBD1 (6 bases). This sequence was found in a man in his 70s with active or convalescent COVID-19. The CDR3 loop is CASSPIQGSTEAFF. CDR3 sequence (DNA): TGTGCCAGCAGCCCTATCCAGGGGTCCACTGAAGCTTTCTTT.